Below, one TCR beta chain is given with its context. This CDR3 comprises 16 residues. Looked up from germline, CDR1 is LGHNA and CDR2 is YSLEER. The ends were cut back, 1 base at V and 1 base at J, with 12 bases in the middle. This specimen comes from a study of coeliac disease. Profiled with immunoSEQ multiplex PCR; TCRdb holds only in-frame clones, not every one. The repertoire holds 6,000 or so clones, with around 62% as singletons. This clonotype originated in a man aged 65 to 79 with active celiac disease. The rearrangement joins TRBV4-3 to TRBJ2-3; D uncertain. The sequenced material came from lymphocytes from the gut lamina propria. CDR3 bases: TGCGCCAGCAGCCAAGTTCCGCTGGCCCGCACAGATACGCAGTATTTT. Encoded protein: CASSQVPLARTDTQYF.